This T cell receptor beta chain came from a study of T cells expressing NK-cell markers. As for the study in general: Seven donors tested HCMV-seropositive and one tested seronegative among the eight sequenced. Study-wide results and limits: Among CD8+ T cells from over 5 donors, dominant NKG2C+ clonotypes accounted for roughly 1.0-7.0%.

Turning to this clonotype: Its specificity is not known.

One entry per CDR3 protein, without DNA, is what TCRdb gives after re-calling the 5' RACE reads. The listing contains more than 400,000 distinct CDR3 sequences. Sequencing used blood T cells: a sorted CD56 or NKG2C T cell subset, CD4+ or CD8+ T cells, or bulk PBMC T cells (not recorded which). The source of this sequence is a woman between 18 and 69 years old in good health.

The CDR3 loop reads CSVEGQGDNTEAFF. The chain recombines TRBV29-1 with TRBJ1-1; TCRdb gives TRBD1 as the D gene, but with no DNA this cannot be confirmed. The germline V gene has CDR1 SQVTM and CDR2 ANQGSEA. CDR3 size: 14 residues.